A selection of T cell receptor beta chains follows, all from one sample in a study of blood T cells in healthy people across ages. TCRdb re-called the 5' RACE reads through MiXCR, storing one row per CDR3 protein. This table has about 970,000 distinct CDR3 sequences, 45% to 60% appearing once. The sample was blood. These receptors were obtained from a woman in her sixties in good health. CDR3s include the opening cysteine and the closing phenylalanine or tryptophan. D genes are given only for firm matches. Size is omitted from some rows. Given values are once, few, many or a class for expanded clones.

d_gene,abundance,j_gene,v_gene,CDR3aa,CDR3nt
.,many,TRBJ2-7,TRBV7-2,CASSPKRETYEQYF,TGTGCCAGCAGCCCCAAAAGGGAAACCTACGAGCAGTACTTC
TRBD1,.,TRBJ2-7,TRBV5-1,CASSFDRGDDEQYF,TGCGCCAGCAGCTTCGACAGGGGGGATGACGAGCAGTACTTC
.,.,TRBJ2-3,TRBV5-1,CASSWGSSEPSTDTQYF,TGCGCCAGCAGCTGGGGGTCTAGCGAGCCTAGCACAGATACGCAGTATTTT
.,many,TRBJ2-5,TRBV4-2,CASSQGRETQYF,TGTGCCAGCAGCCAGGGGAGGGAGACCCAGTACTTC
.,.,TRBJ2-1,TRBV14,CASSQDLGSGEQFF,TGTGCCAGCAGCCAAGATCTGGGAAGTGGAGAGCAGTTCTTC
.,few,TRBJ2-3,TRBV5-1,CASSLSGNFNTDTQYF,TGCGCCAGCAGCTTGTCCGGCAACTTCAACACAGATACGCAGTATTTT
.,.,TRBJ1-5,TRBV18,CASSPPGPTNQPQHF,TGTGCCAGCTCACCACCGGGGCCCACCAATCAGCCCCAGCATTTT
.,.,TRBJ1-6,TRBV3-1,CASGDQGLGTLHF,TGTGCCAGCGGAGATCAGGGGCTAGGGACCCTCCACTTT
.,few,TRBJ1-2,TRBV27,CASSPHYTGAPGYTF,TGTGCCAGCAGCCCTCACTACACTGGAGCTCCTGGCTACACCTTC
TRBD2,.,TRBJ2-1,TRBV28,CAIKGREPYNEQFF,TGTGCCATCAAGGGGAGGGAGCCCTACAATGAGCAGTTCTTC
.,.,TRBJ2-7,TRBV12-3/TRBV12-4,CASRARNEQYF,TGTGCCAGCAGAGCAAGAAATGAGCAGTACTTC
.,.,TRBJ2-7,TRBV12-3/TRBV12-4,CASSLLGMLHEQYF,TGTGCCAGCAGCTTGTTGGGCATGCTCCACGAGCAGTACTTC
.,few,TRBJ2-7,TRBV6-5,CASSYSQTTSYEQYF,TGTGCCAGCAGTTACTCGCAGACTACCTCCTACGAGCAGTACTTC
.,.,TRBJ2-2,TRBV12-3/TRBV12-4,CASSWARDTGELFF,TGTGCCAGCAGTTGGGCCAGAGACACCGGGGAGCTGTTTTTT
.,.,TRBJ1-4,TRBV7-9,CASSLLRAGTNEKLFF,TGTGCCAGCAGCTTACTCAGGGCGGGAACTAATGAAAAACTGTTTTTT
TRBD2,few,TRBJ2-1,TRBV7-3,CASSLNGGSVYEQFF,TGTGCCAGCAGCTTAAACGGCGGGAGTGTATATGAGCAGTTCTTC
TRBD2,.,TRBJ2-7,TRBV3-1,CASSQDAGGLYEQYF,TGTGCCAGCAGCCAAGACGCGGGAGGGCTTTACGAGCAGTACTTC
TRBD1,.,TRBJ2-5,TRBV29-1,CSVYTGGQETQYF,TGCAGCGTTTACACAGGGGGCCAAGAGACCCAGTACTTC
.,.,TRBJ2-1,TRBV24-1,CATSVRSTGIFYNEQFF,TGTGCCACCAGTGTTAGGAGCACAGGGATTTTCTACAATGAGCAGTTCTTC
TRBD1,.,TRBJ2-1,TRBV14,CASSPQTGNNEQFF,TGTGCCAGCAGCCCGCAGACAGGGAACAATGAGCAGTTCTTC
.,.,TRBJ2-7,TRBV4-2,CASRAGSNYEQYF,TGTGCCAGCAGGGCCGGATCCAACTACGAGCAGTACTTC
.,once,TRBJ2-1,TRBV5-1,CASSLGQKSNEQFF,TGCGCCAGCAGCTTGGGACAGAAATCCAATGAGCAGTTCTTC
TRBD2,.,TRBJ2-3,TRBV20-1,CSAEPGLAVSTDTQYF,TGCAGTGCTGAGCCGGGACTAGCGGTTAGCACAGATACGCAGTATTTT
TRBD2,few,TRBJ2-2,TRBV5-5,CASSNPRLADTGELFF,TGTGCCAGCAGCAATCCCCGACTAGCTGACACCGGGGAGCTGTTTTTT
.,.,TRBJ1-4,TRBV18,CASSSGQHEKLFF,TGTGCCAGCTCATCGGGGCAACATGAAAAACTGTTTTTT
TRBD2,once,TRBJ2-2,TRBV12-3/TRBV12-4,CASSLSSGGELFF,TGTGCCAGCAGTCTCTCTAGCGGCGGGGAGCTGTTTTTT
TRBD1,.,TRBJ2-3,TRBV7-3,CASSLIQGKTDTQYF,TGTGCCAGCAGCCTGATACAGGGGAAGACAGATACGCAGTATTTT
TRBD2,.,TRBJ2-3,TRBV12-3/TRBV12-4,CASSSQAGGGDTQYF,TGTGCCAGCAGTTCCCAAGCGGGAGGGGGAGATACGCAGTATTTT
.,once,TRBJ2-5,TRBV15,CATSSTPGRGTQYF,TGTGCCACCAGCAGTACACCAGGGCGTGGGACCCAGTACTTC
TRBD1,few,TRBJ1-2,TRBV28,CASITTGANYGYTF,TGTGCCAGCATAACGACAGGGGCTAACTATGGCTACACCTTC
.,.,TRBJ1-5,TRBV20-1,CSARPGYSNQPQHF,TGCAGTGCTAGACCAGGTTATAGCAATCAGCCCCAGCATTTT
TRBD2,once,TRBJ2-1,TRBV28,CASSRRTRGRYEQFF,TGTGCCAGCAGTAGACGGACTAGAGGGCGGTATGAGCAGTTCTTC
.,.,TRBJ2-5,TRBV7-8,CASSLGQAQQETQYF,TGTGCCAGCAGCTTAGGGCAGGCGCAGCAAGAGACCCAGTACTTC
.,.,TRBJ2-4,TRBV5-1,CASSLDLRVAKNIQYF,TGCGCCAGCAGCTTGGACTTGCGAGTAGCCAAAAACATTCAGTACTTC
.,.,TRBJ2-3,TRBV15,CATSRDLPTRYF,TGTGCCACCAGCAGAGATTTACCCACGCGGTATTTT
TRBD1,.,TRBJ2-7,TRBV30,CAWNTGGFYEQYF,TGTGCCTGGAATACAGGGGGGTTCTACGAGCAGTACTTC
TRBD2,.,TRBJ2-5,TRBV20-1,CSACREGGTQYF,TGCAGTGCTTGCCGGGAGGGTGGGACCCAGTACTTC
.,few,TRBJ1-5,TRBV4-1,CASSQGGGLGLGQPQHF,TGCGCCAGCAGCCAAGGCGGGGGTTTGGGGTTGGGTCAGCCCCAGCATTTT
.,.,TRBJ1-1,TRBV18,CASSPIRLNTEAFF,TGTGCCAGCTCACCAATCCGTTTGAACACTGAAGCTTTCTTT
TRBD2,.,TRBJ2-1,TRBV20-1,CSASVGDRWAGRRYNEQFF,TGCAGTGCTAGTGTGGGGGACCGGTGGGCCGGGAGGCGATACAATGAGCAGTTCTTC
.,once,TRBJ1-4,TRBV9,CASSARPYLNEKLFF,TGTGCCAGCAGCGCCCGACCCTACCTGAATGAAAAACTGTTTTTT
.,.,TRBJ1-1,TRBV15,CATSRDSFESAFF,TGTGCCACCAGCAGAGATTCATTTGAGTCGGCTTTCTTT
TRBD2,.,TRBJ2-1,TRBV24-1,CATSDLQGLAANEQFF,TGTGCCACCAGTGATTTGCAGGGACTAGCGGCCAATGAGCAGTTCTTC
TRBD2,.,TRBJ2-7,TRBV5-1,CASRPSTGTSFSYEQYF,TGCGCCAGCAGGCCATCAACCGGGACTAGCTTTTCTTACGAGCAGTACTTC
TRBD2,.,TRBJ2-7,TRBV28,CASSYPPWGSGRSRYEQYF,TGTGCCAGCAGTTACCCTCCCTGGGGAAGCGGGAGATCTCGATACGAGCAGTACTTC
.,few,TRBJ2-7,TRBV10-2,CASSEGNWYEQYF,TGCGCCAGCAGTGAAGGGAACTGGTACGAGCAGTACTTC
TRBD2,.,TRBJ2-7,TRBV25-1,CASSGSLAGGQNEQYF,TGTGCCAGCAGTGGATCACTAGCGGGAGGTCAGAATGAGCAGTACTTC
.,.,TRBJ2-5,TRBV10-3,CAISESKGVETQYF,TGTGCCATCAGTGAGTCGAAAGGGGTAGAGACCCAGTACTTC